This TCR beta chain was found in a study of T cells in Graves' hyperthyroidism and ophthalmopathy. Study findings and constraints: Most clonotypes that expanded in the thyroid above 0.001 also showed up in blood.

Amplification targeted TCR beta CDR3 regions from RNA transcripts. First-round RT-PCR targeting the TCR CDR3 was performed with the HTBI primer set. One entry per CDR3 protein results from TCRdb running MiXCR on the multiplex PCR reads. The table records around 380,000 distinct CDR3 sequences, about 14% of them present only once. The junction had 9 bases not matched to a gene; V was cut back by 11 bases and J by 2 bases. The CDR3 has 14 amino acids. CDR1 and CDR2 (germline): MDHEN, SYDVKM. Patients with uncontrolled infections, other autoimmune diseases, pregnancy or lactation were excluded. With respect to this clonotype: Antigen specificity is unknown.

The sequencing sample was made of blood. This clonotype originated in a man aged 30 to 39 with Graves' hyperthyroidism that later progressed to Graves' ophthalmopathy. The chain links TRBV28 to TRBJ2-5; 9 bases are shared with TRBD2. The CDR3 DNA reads TGTGCCGGAAAAGAGCGGGGGGAACAAGAGACCCAGTACTTC. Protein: CAGKERGEQETQYF.